The 24 T cell receptor beta chains reported below all come from one sample, sequenced in a study of OX40 agonist ivuxolimab in advanced cancers. Using immunoSEQ multiplex PCR, the repertoire was profiled, and TCRdb retains in-frame clones only, with some absent. The sample shows 6,000 to 9,000 clones, roughly 70% of them seen only once. Source: CD4+ or CD8+ T cells sorted from blood, taken in a trial of the OX40 agonist ivuxolimab. These receptors came from an adult with an advanced solid tumor such as melanoma, head and neck, liver or kidney cancer.

The chain combines TRBV28 with TRBJ1-5; unclear D gene. This CDR3 contains 13 residues. Germline CDR1 and CDR2: MDHEN and SYDVKM. Trimming removed 5 bases at V and 0 bases at J, with 5 bases between. CDR3 protein: CASSPDSNQPQHF. In DNA form, the CDR3 reads TGTGCCAGCAGTCCCGATAGCAATCAGCCCCAGCATTTT.

The DNA of the CDR3 is TGTGCCAGCAGCTTAACGGGAGGGGGGACAGATACGCAGTATTTT. This translates into CASSLTGGGTDTQYF. The chain joins TRBV7-3 to TRBJ2-3; D is perhaps TRBD2 (7 bases). CDR1 and CDR2 from the germline V gene are SGHTA and FQGTGA. Trimming took 0 bases from V and 3 from J, leaving 10 bases between them. The CDR3 sequence is 15 residues long.

This clone was seen just once. J is TRBJ2-1 and V is TRBV5-1; 7 bases are shared with TRBD2. The CDR3 consists of 14 residues. Germline V gives CDR1 SGHRS, CDR2 YFSETQ. With 3 bases clipped from V and 4 bases from J, the junction kept 4 bases outside the gene matches. In DNA, the CDR3 is TGCGCCAGCAGCTCCCCTAGCGGTTACAATGAGCAGTTCTTC. It codes for CASSSPSGYNEQFF.

The V gene is TRBV5-5, the J gene TRBJ1-2; D gene uncertain. This CDR3 comprises 13 residues. The V and J ends lost 4 bases and 2 bases respectively, with 9 bases between them. The V gene's germline CDR1 is SGHKS and CDR2 YYEKEE (reference sequence). The CDR3, as DNA: TGTGCCAGCAGCGAGGTCGGGAACTATGGCTACACCTTC. As protein: CASSEVGNYGYTF.

The V gene is TRBV19, the J gene TRBJ2-1; 10 positions match TRBD2. V gave up 3 bases and J gave up 9 bases; unmatched junction bases: 11. Looked up from germline, CDR1 is LNHDA and CDR2 is SQIVND (reference sequence). This CDR3 comprises 16 residues. CDR3 protein: CASSMKGTSGKSEQFF. The DNA for the CDR3 is TGTGCCAGTAGTATGAAGGGAACTAGCGGGAAGAGTGAGCAGTTCTTC.

The rearrangement joins TRBV7-9 to TRBJ2-1; 12 positions match TRBD2. V was clipped by 5 bases and J by 2 bases; unmatched bases: 4. The CDR3 is made up of 16 amino acids. Germline CDR1 and CDR2: SEHNR and FQNEAQ (reference sequence). CDR3 in DNA: TGTGCCAGCAGCCTTCCTAGCGGGGGGGCCTACAATGAGCAGTTCTTC. As protein: CASSLPSGGAYNEQFF.

The chain recombines TRBV9 with TRBJ2-5, with TRBD2 matching 11 bases. Germline trimming cut 4 bases from V and 2 bases from J; bases unmatched to any gene: 4. The CDR3 is made up of 15 amino acids. CDR1 is SGDLS, CDR2 YYNGEE, per germline. In DNA form, the CDR3 reads TGTGCCAGCAGCCGGGGACTAGCGGATCAAGAGACCCAGTACTTC. Its protein product is CASSRGLADQETQYF.

The V and J genes are TRBV6-1 and TRBJ1-1, with 7 bases fitting TRBD1. V was pared by 6 bases and J by 7 bases, with 11 bases of the junction left unmatched. CDR1 and CDR2 from the germline V gene are MNHNS and SASEGT. The CDR3 has 14 amino acids. The DNA for the CDR3 is TGTGCCAGCAGCCCGACAGGGAATGAAGATGAAGCTTTCTTT. Translated, it gives CASSPTGNEDEAFF.

This clone occurred once. This rearrangement joins TRBV7-6 to TRBJ1-5, with 7 bases matching TRBD1. The CDR3 totals 17 residues. With V trimmed by 5 bases and J by 0 bases, 10 bases remained unmatched. Germline V gene lookup returns CDR1 SGHVS and CDR2 FNYEAQ. The DNA of the CDR3 is TGTGCCAGCAGCGCGAGACAGGGCCCTTATAGCAATCAGCCCCAGCATTTT. This translates into CASSARQGPYSNQPQHF.

This sequence joins TRBV6-5 and TRBJ1-2; D gene ambiguous. This CDR3 contains 11 residues. Germline V gene lookup returns CDR1 MNHEY and CDR2 SVGAGI. The ends were cut back, 4 bases at V and 5 bases at J, with 5 bases in the middle. The CDR3 sequence: CASSSEYGYTF. The CDR3 region has the DNA TGTGCCAGCAGTTCAGAGTATGGCTACACCTTC.

CDR3: CASSLETRGGETQYF. CDR3 nucleotide sequence: TGTGCCAGCAGCTTAGAAACGAGGGGGGGCGAGACCCAGTACTTC. The chain uses TRBV11-2 and TRBJ2-5, with D tentatively TRBD2 (7 bases). Trimming left V 0 bases short and J 5 bases short, with 13 bases between. Germline V gene data show CDR1 as SGHAT and CDR2 as FQNNGV. The length of the CDR3 is 15 residues.

The V and J genes are TRBV27 and TRBJ2-1; D is possibly TRBD1 or TRBD2 (5 bases each). V lost 4 bases to trimming and J lost 8 bases, with 12 bases between them. CDR1 and CDR2 (germline): MNHEY, SMNVEV (reference sequence). The CDR3 contains 13 residues. CDR3 coding DNA: TGTGCCAGCAGTTGGGGACGGAACCATGAGCAGTTCTTC. Its translation is CASSWGRNHEQFF.

The chain combines TRBV7-3 with TRBJ2-7, with 9 bases that match TRBD2. Germline V CDR1 and CDR2: SGHTA, FQGTGA. J was trimmed by 3 bases and V by 3 bases; bases with no gene match: 6. CDR3 length: 15 amino acids. CDR3 coding DNA: TGTGCCAGCAGCTTTTCCTCGCGGGAGGGCTACGAGCAGTACTTC. Translation gives CASSFSSREGYEQYF.

This clone was seen only once. The chain has TRBV5-6 and TRBJ2-7; D gene ambiguous. Per the germline V gene, CDR1 is SGHDT and CDR2 is YYEEEE. V was trimmed by 0 bases and J by 6 bases, leaving 7 bases between them. The CDR3 is 12 amino acids. CDR3 sequence reads: CASSLVSSEQYF. CDR3 in DNA: TGTGCCAGCAGCTTGGTGTCGAGCGAGCAGTACTTC.

V is TRBV7-3 and J is TRBJ2-3; D is unclear. From germline, CDR1 is SGHTA and CDR2 FQGTGA. Trimming cost V 5 bases and J 0 bases, with 9 bases left between them. The CDR3 length is 14 residues. The CDR3 DNA is TGTGCCAGCAGCCGGCCAATTAGCACAGATACGCAGTATTTT. This sequence encodes CASSRPISTDTQYF.

The chain uses TRBV5-5 and TRBJ2-7; perhaps D is TRBD1 or TRBD2 (6 bases each). Trimming took off 0 bases at V and 4 bases at J, with 14 bases between the two ends. CDR1 and CDR2 from the germline V gene are SGHKS and YYEKEE (reference sequence). This CDR3 has 15 residues. The CDR3 DNA sequence: TGTGCCAGCAGCTTGGTAGGAGGGGGGCTGTACGAGCAGTACTTC. Its translation is CASSLVGGGLYEQYF.

DNA for the CDR3: TGTGCCAGTAGTAGGCCCGGGGACGGATACGAGCAGTACTTC. Translation: CASSRPGDGYEQYF. This chain links TRBV19 with TRBJ2-7; D assignment may be TRBD1 or TRBD2 (5 bases each). Germline CDR1 and CDR2: LNHDA and SQIVND (reference sequence). Trimming removed 4 bases from V and 4 bases from J, with 14 bases in between. The CDR3 has 14 residues.

The chain has TRBV9 and TRBJ2-7; D gene ambiguous. The CDR3 consists of 12 residues. CDR1 SGDLS and CDR2 YYNGEE come from the germline V gene. V shed 0 bases and J shed 5 bases, with 6 bases lying between them. CDR3 sequence reads: CASSVGANEQYF. In DNA, the CDR3 is TGTGCCAGCAGCGTAGGAGCCAACGAGCAGTACTTC. Supplemented by reference TRBV9 and TRBJ2-7, the full variable domain reads DSGVTQTPKHLITATGQRVTLRCSPRSGDLSVYWYQQSLDQGLQFLIQYYNGEERAKGNILERFSAQQFPDLHSELNLSSLELGDSALYFCASSVGANEQYFGPGTRLTVT.

The chain combines TRBV6-5 with TRBJ2-1; no firm D call. The CDR3 is 15 amino acids. V lost 0 bases to trimming and J lost 3 bases, with 9 bases between them. Germline values: CDR1 MNHEY, CDR2 SVGAGI. The CDR3 DNA reads TGTGCCAGCAGTTACTCGAGTAGCAGCTACAATGAGCAGTTCTTC. Amino acids: CASSYSSSSYNEQFF.

The chain combines TRBV11-1 with TRBJ2-5; tentatively, D is TRBD1 (5 bases). The CDR3 runs to 16 residues. Germline V CDR1 and CDR2: SGHAT, FQDESV (reference sequence). Between the trimmed V and J ends, which lost 5 bases and 4 bases, there was a span of 20 bases. The CDR3 DNA reads as TGTGCCAGCAGCAAAATTTCGGGTCCTCAGGGAGAGACCCAGTACTTC. Amino acids: CASSKISGPQGETQYF.

This clone was seen once. This rearrangement joins TRBV13 to TRBJ2-1, with TRBD2 as a possible D gene (5 bases). The CDR3 has 15 residues. Per germline, CDR1 PRHDT and CDR2 FYEKMQ (reference sequence). V lost 2 bases and J 8 bases, leaving 16 bases between the germline ends. CDR3 coding DNA: TGTGCCAGCAGCTTATGGAGGACCCCTGTACATGAGCAGTTCTTC. This gives the protein CASSLWRTPVHEQFF.

The gene calls are TRBV6-1 and TRBJ2-3; 8 bases are shared with TRBD1. CDR1 and CDR2 (germline): MNHNS, SASEGT. CDR3 size: 15 residues. V dropped 1 base and J dropped 1; count of bases not matched to a gene: 1. The CDR3 coding sequence is TGTGCCAGCAGTGAAGAGACAGGGGGCACAGATACGCAGTATTTT. As protein: CASSEETGGTDTQYF.

This rearrangement joins TRBV11-2 to TRBJ2-1; possible D gene TRBD1, 5 bases. CDR1 SGHAT and CDR2 FQNNGV come from the germline V gene. CDR3 length: 15 residues. Trimming removed 5 bases at V and 4 bases at J, with 15 bases between. The CDR3 is CASSDRVNGYNEQFF. The CDR3 DNA sequence: TGTGCCAGCAGCGACAGAGTTAATGGGTACAATGAGCAGTTCTTC. Based on the CDR3 plus reference TRBV11-2 and TRBJ2-1, the full variable domain is EAGVAQSPRYKIIEKRQSVAFWCNPISGHATLYWYQQILGQGPKLLIQFQNNGVVDDSQLPKDRFSAERLKGVDSTLKIQPAKLEDSAVYLCASSDRVNGYNEQFFGPGTRLTVL.

V gene TRBV19 combines with J gene TRBJ1-3; no definite D call. V shed 7 bases and J shed 0 bases, with 7 bases lying between them. Germline V lookup: CDR1 LNHDA, CDR2 SQIVND (reference sequence). The CDR3 loop spans 13 amino acids. The CDR3 is CASKLFSGNTIYF. CDR3 bases: TGTGCCAGTAAACTCTTCTCTGGAAACACCATATATTTT.